This T cell receptor beta chain was observed in a study of vaccination and CD4 T cells after COVID-19. Study-wide background: Median time from COVID diagnosis to post-COVID sampling was over 95 days (35 to 161).

Stated treatment: roughly nine-day PBMC culture with coronavirus spike peptide pools or control peptides (ViraFEST assay). Ahead of the COVID-19 pandemic (2011-2018), the CD4+ T cells of the unexposed donor were collected. Germline CDR1 reads LGHNA; CDR2 reads YSLEER. CDR3 length: 14 amino acids. Germline trimming cut 0 bases from V and 13 bases from J; bases unmatched to any gene: 6. The assay that was used to sequence DNA from cultured CD4+ T cells was the Oncomine TCR Beta short-read assay. It was cultured CD4+ T cells from which genomic DNA was extracted. TCRdb fed the PCR reads into MiXCR, producing one record per CDR3 protein. In the table there are more than 7,000 distinct CDR3 sequences, 41% of which are singletons. This clonotype was observed a few times. Its specificity is not known.

This receptor was taken from a human donor in good health. The specimen was CD4+ T cells from blood, cultured in vitro. The rearrangement uses TRBV4-3 and TRBJ1-6, with 7 bases lining up with TRBD1. The CDR3 sequence is CASSQEQTGLPLHF. Here the CDR3 DNA reads TGCGCCAGCAGCCAAGAGCAGACAGGGCTCCCCCTCCACTTT.